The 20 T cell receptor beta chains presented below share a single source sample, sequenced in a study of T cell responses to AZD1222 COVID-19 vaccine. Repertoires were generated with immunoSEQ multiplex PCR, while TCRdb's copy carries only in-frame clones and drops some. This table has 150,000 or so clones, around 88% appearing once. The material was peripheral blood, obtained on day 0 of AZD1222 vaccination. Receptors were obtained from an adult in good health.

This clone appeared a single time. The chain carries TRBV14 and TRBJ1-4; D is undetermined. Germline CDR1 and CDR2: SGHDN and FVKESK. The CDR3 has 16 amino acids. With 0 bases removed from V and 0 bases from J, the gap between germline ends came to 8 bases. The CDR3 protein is CASSQETFATNEKLFF. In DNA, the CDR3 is TGTGCCAGCAGCCAAGAGACATTTGCAACTAATGAAAAACTGTTTTTT.

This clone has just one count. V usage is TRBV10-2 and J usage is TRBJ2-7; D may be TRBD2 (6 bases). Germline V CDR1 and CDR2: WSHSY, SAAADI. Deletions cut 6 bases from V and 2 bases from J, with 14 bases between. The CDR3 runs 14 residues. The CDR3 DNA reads TGCGCCAGCAGCCCCACTAGCCGGGCCTACGAGCAGTACTTC. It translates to CASSPTSRAYEQYF.

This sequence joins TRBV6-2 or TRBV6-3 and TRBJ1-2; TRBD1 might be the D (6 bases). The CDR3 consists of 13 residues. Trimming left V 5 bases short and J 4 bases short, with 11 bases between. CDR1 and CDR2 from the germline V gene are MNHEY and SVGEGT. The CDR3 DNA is TGTGCCAGCAGTCTAGGACAGATCTATGGCTACACCTTC. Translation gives CASSLGQIYGYTF.

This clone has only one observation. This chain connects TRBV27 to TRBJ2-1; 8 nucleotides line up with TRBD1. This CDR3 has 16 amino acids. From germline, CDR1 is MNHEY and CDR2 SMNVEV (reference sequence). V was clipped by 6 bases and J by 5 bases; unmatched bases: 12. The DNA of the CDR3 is TGTGCCAGCAGGCCGAACACCGGGACAGGTAACAATGAGCAGTTCTTC. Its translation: CASRPNTGTGNNEQFF.

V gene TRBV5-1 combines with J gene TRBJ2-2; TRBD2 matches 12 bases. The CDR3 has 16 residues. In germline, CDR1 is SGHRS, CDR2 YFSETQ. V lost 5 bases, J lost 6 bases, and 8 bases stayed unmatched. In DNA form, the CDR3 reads TGCGCCAGCAGACCCATCCTAGCGGGAGGGGCCGGGGAGCTGTTTTTT. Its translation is CASRPILAGGAGELFF.

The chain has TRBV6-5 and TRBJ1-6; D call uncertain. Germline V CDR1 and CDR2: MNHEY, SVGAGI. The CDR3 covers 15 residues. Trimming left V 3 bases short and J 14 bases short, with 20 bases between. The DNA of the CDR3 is TGTGCCAGCAGTTATGGTCGGCAGCCCGATCGGACCCTCCACTTT. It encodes CASSYGRQPDRTLHF.

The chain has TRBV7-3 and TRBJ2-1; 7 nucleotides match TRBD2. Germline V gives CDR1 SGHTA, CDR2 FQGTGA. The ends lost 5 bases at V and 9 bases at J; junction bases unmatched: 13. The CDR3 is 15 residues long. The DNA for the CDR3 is TGTGCCAGCAGCCGAGAAGGACTAGGCAACCTTGAGCAGTTCTTC. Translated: CASSREGLGNLEQFF.

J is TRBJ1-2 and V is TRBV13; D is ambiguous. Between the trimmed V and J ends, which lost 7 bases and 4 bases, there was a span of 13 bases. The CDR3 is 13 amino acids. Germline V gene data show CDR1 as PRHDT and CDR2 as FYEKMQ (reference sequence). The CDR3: CASNVGRAYGYTF. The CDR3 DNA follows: TGTGCCAGCAACGTAGGTCGGGCCTATGGCTACACCTTC.

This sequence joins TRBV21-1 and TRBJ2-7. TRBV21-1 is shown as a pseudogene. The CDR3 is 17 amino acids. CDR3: CASSKAKEIKGTYEQYF. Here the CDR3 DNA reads TGTGCCAGCAGCAAAGCAAAGGAAATTAAGGGAACCTACGAGCAGTACTTC.

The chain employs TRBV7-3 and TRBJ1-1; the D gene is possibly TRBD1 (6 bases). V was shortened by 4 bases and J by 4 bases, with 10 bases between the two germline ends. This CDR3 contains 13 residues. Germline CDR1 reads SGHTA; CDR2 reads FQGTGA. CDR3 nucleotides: TGTGCCAGCAGCTCTACAGGGTTCACTGAAGCTTTCTTT. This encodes CASSSTGFTEAFF. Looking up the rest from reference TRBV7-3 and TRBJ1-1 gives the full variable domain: GAGVSQTPSNKVTEKGKYVELRCDPISGHTALYWYRQSLGQGPEFLIYFQGTGAADDSGLPNDRFFAVRPEGSVSTLKIQRTERGDSAVYLCASSSTGFTEAFFGQGTRLTVV.

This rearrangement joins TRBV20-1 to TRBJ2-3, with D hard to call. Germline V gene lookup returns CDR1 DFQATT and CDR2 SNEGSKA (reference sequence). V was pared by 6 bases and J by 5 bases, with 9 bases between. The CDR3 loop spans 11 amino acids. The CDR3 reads CSATKIDTQYF. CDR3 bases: TGCAGTGCGACAAAGATAGATACGCAGTATTTT.

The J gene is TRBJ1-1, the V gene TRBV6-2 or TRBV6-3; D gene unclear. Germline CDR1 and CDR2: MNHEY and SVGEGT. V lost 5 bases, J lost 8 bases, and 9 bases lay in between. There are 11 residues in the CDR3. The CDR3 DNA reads TGTGCCAGCAGTCTCACTCGGGAAGCTTTCTTT. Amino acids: CASSLTREAFF.

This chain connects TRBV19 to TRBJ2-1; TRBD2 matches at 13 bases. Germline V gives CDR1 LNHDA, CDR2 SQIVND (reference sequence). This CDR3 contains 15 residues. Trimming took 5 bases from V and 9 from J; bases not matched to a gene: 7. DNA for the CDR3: TGTGCCAGTAGTTCCGGGACTAGCGGGATAGTTGAGCAGTTCTTC. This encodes CASSSGTSGIVEQFF.

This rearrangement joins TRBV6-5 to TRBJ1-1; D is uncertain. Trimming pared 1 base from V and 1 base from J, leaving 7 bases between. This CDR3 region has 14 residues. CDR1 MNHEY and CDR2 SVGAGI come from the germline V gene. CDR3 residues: CASSYLMGNTEAFF. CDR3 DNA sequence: TGTGCCAGCAGTTACTTAATGGGGAACACTGAAGCTTTCTTT.

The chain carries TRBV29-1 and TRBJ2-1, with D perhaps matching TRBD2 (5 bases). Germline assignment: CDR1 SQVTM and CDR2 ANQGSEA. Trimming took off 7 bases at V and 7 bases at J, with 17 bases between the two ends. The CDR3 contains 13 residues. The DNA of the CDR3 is TGCAGCGCCGACGAGGGCCGGGGTAATGAGCAGTTCTTC. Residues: CSADEGRGNEQFF.

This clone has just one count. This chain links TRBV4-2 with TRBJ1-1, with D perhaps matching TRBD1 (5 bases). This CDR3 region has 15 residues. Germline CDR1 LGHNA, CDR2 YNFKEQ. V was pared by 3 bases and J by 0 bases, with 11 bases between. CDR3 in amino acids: CASSQGDRMNTEAFF. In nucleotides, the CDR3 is TGTGCCAGCAGCCAGGGTGACAGAATGAACACTGAAGCTTTCTTT.

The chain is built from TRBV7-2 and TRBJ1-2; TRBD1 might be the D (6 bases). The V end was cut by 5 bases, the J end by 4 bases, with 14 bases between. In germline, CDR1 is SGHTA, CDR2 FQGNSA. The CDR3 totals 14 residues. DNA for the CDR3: TGTGCCAGCAGCCCTAGCGGGGGCCCCTATGGCTACACCTTC. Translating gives CASSPSGGPYGYTF.

This chain's CDR3 is CASSRDYAGHYEQYF. The CDR3 DNA is TGTGCCAGCAGCAGGGACTACGCGGGCCACTACGAGCAGTACTTC. J is TRBJ2-7 and V is TRBV6-2 or TRBV6-3; 7 positions agree with TRBD2. The V segment lost 6 bases and the J segment 3 bases; nucleotides outside the gene matches: 11. Germline V lookup: CDR1 MNHEY, CDR2 SVGEGT. CDR3 length: 15 residues.

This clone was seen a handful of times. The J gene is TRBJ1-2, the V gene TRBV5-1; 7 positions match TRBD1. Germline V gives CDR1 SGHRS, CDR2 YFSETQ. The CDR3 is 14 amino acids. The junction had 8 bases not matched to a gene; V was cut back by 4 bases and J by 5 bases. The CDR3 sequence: CASSAGQSSYGYTF. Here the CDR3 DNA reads TGCGCCAGCAGCGCGGGACAGTCATCATATGGCTACACCTTC.

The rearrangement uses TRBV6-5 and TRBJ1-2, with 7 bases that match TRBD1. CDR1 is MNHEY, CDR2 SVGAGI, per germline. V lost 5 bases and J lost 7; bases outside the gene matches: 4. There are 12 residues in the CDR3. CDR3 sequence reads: CASSLTGAGYTF. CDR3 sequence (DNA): TGTGCCAGCAGTCTTACAGGGGCTGGCTACACCTTC.